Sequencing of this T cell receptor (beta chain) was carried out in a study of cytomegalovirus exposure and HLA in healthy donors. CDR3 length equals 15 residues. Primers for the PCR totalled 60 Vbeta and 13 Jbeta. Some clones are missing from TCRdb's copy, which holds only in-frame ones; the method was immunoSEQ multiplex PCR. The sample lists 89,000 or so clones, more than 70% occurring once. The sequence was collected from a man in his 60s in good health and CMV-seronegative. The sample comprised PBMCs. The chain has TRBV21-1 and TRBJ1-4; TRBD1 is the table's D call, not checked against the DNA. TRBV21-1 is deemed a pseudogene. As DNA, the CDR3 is TGTGCCAGCAGCATAACGACAGGGGGGGGCGAAAAACTGTTTTTT. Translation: CASSITTGGGEKLFF.